This record looks at one TCR beta chain sequence and its context. The CDR3 covers 12 residues. Per germline, CDR1 MRHNA and CDR2 SNTAGT. V was shortened by 7 bases and J by 4 bases, with 10 bases between the two germline ends. These data are taken from a study of cytomegalovirus exposure and HLA in healthy donors. This PCR relied on a set of 60 Vbeta primers and 13 Jbeta primers. The table came from immunoSEQ multiplex PCR; TCRdb's copy has only in-frame clones and leaves some out. The sample table sets out about 72,000 clones. The V call is TRBV6-4, the J call TRBJ1-2; perhaps TRBD1 as D (5 bases). The sequence was collected from a man over 45 in good health and CMV-seropositive. The sequenced sample was PBMCs. The CDR3: CASTKDSYGYTF. As DNA, the CDR3 is TGTGCCAGCACCAAAGACAGCTATGGCTACACCTTC.